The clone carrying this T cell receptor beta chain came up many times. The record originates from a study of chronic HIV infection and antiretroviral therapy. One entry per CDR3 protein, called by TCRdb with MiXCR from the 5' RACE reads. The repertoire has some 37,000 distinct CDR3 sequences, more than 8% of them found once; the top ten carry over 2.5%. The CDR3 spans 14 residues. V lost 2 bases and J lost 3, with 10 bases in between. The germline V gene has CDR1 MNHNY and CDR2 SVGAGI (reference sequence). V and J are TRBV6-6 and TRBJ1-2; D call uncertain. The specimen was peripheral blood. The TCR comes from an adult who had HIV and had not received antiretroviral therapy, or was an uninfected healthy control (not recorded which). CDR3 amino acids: CASSYGGKDYGYTF. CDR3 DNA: TGTGCCAGCAGTTACGGCGGAAAGGACTATGGCTACACCTTC.